This TCR beta chain came from a study of identical twins. In TCRdb, the 5' RACE reads were re-called with MiXCR into one record per CDR3 protein. There are a few hundred thousand distinct CDR3 sequences in the sample; approximately 11% occur only once, and under 4.5% lies in the top ten. V was shortened by 5 bases and J by 5 bases, with 13 bases between the two germline ends. The germline gives CDR1 MRHNA, CDR2 SNTAGT. The CDR3 contains 13 residues. This same sample was also part of a study on yellow fever vaccine responses in identical twins.

The receptor comes from a woman younger than 30 in good health. The sequenced material came from memory (CD45RO+) T cells sorted from blood. The chain joins TRBV6-4 to TRBJ2-7; perhaps TRBD1 as D (5 bases). The CDR3 spells CASSPGNSHEQYF. Here the CDR3 DNA reads TGTGCCAGCAGTCCAGGGAATTCCCACGAGCAGTACTTC.